A single sample is the source of the 30 T cell receptor beta chains below, sequenced in a study of control samples from healthy donors and cancer patients. The protocol was immunoSEQ multiplex PCR, while the TCRdb copy is restricted to in-frame clones and leaves out a portion. The top ten hold about 7.6% of the sample, which has 100,000 to 150,000 clones, just under 90% seen once. Sequencing was carried out using PBMCs. These receptor sequences come from a man aged 50 to 59 with head and neck cancer.

This chain joins TRBV24-1 and TRBJ1-4; D unresolved. CDR1 and CDR2 (germline): KGHDR, SFDVKD. The CDR3 is 13 amino acids. V was cut by 5 bases and J by 4 bases, with 7 bases left in between. CDR3 in amino acids: CATSAFNNEKLFF. The CDR3 DNA is TGTGCCACCAGTGCCTTTAATAATGAAAAACTGTTTTTT.

The rearrangement uses TRBV11-2 and TRBJ2-7; 7 nucleotides match TRBD1. Germline values: CDR1 SGHAT, CDR2 FQNNGV. V gave up 5 bases and J gave up 3 bases; unmatched junction bases: 7. The CDR3 spans 14 residues. The CDR3 coding sequence is TGTGCCAGCAGCCCCCGGGACAGTGACTACGAGCAGTACTTC. Translating gives CASSPRDSDYEQYF.

J is TRBJ1-1 and V is TRBV29-1; D is unresolved. This CDR3 contains 13 residues. V was pared by 4 bases and J by 3 bases, with 12 bases between. CDR1 SQVTM and CDR2 ANQGSEA come from the germline V gene. CDR3 in DNA: TGCAGCGTTGCCTCCCACGCCGACACTGAAGCTTTCTTT. Its translation is CSVASHADTEAFF.

The chain couples TRBV6-6 to TRBJ1-2, with a tentative D call TRBD1 (6 bases). The germline CDR1 and CDR2 sequences are MNHNY and SVGAGI (reference sequence). The CDR3 extends over 16 amino acids. V lost 5 bases and J 2 bases, leaving 18 bases between the germline ends. CDR3 in DNA: TGTGCCAGCAGTCCGGCAGGGGAGGGTCTGAACTATGGCTACACCTTC. It translates to CASSPAGEGLNYGYTF.

The J gene is TRBJ1-6, the V gene TRBV7-3; D not certain. V was trimmed by 2 bases and J by 7 bases, leaving 9 bases between them. The germline gives CDR1 SGHTA, CDR2 FQGTGA. This CDR3 is 14 amino acids long. CDR3 DNA: TGTGCCAGCAGCTTAGGGAGCGGAAATTCACCCCTCCACTTT. Its protein is CASSLGSGNSPLHF.

V gene TRBV7-2 combines with J gene TRBJ2-5; D is possibly TRBD1 or TRBD2 (5 bases each). The V end was cut by 5 bases, the J end by 5 bases, with 15 bases between. In germline, CDR1 is SGHTA, CDR2 FQGNSA. CDR3 length equals 14 residues. The CDR3 sequence: CASSARQLAETQYF. The CDR3 bases are TGTGCCAGCAGCGCTCGACAGTTAGCGGAGACCCAGTACTTC.

The chain links TRBV24-1 to TRBJ2-7; no reliable D call. Trimming pared 6 bases from V and 3 bases from J, leaving 17 bases between. There are 15 residues in the CDR3. Germline loops: CDR1 KGHDR, CDR2 SFDVKD. The CDR3 DNA sequence: TGTGCCACCAGTCCCGCGGACGGAAGATTCTACGAGCAGTACTTC. Translation: CATSPADGRFYEQYF.

The genes are TRBV30 and TRBJ2-1; 7 nucleotides agree with TRBD2. The CDR3 sequence is 19 residues long. V was clipped by 7 bases and J by 0 bases; unmatched bases: 21. Germline CDR1 reads GTSNPN; CDR2 reads SVGIG (reference sequence). In nucleotides, the CDR3 is TGTGCCTTGACCCCTAGCGGAACCTACACTGTTAGCTCCTACAATGAGCAGTTCTTC. This sequence encodes CALTPSGTYTVSSYNEQFF.

Here the CDR3 DNA reads TGTGCCAGCAGTTACCAGGGCTGGGACACTGAAGCTTTCTTT. This encodes CASSYQGWDTEAFF. The chain links TRBV6-6 to TRBJ1-1; TRBD1 might be the D (5 bases). Germline V lookup: CDR1 MNHNY, CDR2 SVGAGI (reference sequence). The ends were cut back, 2 bases at V and 3 bases at J, with 10 bases in the middle. The CDR3 runs to 14 residues.

This CDR3 reads CASTTKGKGKDQPQHF. In DNA form, the CDR3 reads TGTGCCAGTACCACAAAGGGGAAGGGGAAGGATCAGCCCCAGCATTTT. The V gene is TRBV19, the J gene TRBJ1-5, with D maybe TRBD1 (5 bases). CDR1 is LNHDA, CDR2 SQIVND, per germline (reference sequence). Trimming stripped 7 bases from V and 5 bases from J, with 21 bases between. This CDR3 contains 16 residues.

CDR3 residues: CASSSGSYEQYF. CDR3 bases: TGTGCCAGCAGTTCAGGATCCTACGAGCAGTACTTC. The chain combines TRBV12-3 or TRBV12-4 with TRBJ2-7; D gene uncertain. This CDR3 spans 12 amino acids. Trimming removed 4 bases from V and 1 base from J, with 5 bases in between.

The chain recombines TRBV7-2 with TRBJ1-2; the D is unclear. Germline CDR1 reads SGHTA; CDR2 reads FQGNSA. The CDR3 spans 11 residues. V lost 3 bases to trimming and J lost 3 bases, with 2 bases between them. The CDR3, as DNA: TGTGCCAGCAGCTTTGACTATGGCTACACCTTC. Translation gives CASSFDYGYTF.

The chain recombines TRBV3-1 (or the pseudogene TRBV3-2) with TRBJ2-7; D unresolved. This CDR3 is built from 12 residues. The V end lost 3 bases, the J end lost 6 bases, and 9 bases lay between the germline ends. CDR1 LGHDT and CDR2 YNNKEL come from the germline V gene (reference sequence). CDR3 residues: CASSHRVGEQYF. In nucleotides, the CDR3 is TGTGCCAGCAGCCATCGGGTTGGCGAGCAGTACTTC.

The chain is built from TRBV10-3 and TRBJ1-2, with D possibly matching TRBD1 (5 bases). V lost 7 bases to trimming and J lost 4 bases, with 13 bases between them. This CDR3 region has 13 residues. CDR1 is ENHRY, CDR2 SYGVKD, per germline. The CDR3 DNA reads as TGTGCCATCACGGGGGGTGCTAGCTATGGCTACACCTTC. Translating gives CAITGGASYGYTF.

The chain is built from TRBV6-6 and TRBJ2-7; D may match TRBD1 or TRBD2 (5 bases each). V lost 2 bases to trimming and J lost 7 bases, with 15 bases between them. The CDR3 extends over 14 amino acids. From germline, CDR1 is MNHNY and CDR2 SVGAGI (reference sequence). The CDR3 bases are TGTGCCAGCAGTTACGGGGGTGGGAGTGGTGAGCAGTACTTC. Residues: CASSYGGGSGEQYF.

The chain joins TRBV13 to TRBJ1-2; perhaps TRBD1 as D (6 bases). The length of the CDR3 is 14 residues. Germline loops: CDR1 PRHDT, CDR2 FYEKMQ (reference sequence). V was trimmed by 5 bases and J by 3 bases, leaving 13 bases between them. The CDR3 region has the DNA TGTGCCAGCAGCGCGGGACACCTGGACTATGGCTACACCTTC. It translates to CASSAGHLDYGYTF.

The chain recombines TRBV5-1 with TRBJ2-7; D is unresolved. Per germline, CDR1 SGHRS and CDR2 YFSETQ. Deletions cut 0 bases from V and 3 bases from J, with 13 bases between. The CDR3 sequence is 15 residues long. CDR3 residues: CASSLGQYNIYEQYF. The CDR3 DNA is TGCGCCAGCAGCTTGGGCCAGTACAACATCTACGAGCAGTACTTC.

This chain connects TRBV11-3 to TRBJ2-2; possibly TRBD1 for D (5 bases). Trimming took 7 bases from V and 1 from J, leaving 13 bases between them. The CDR3 consists of 15 residues. The germline CDR1 and CDR2 sequences are SGHNT and YENEEA. This CDR3 reads CASTFGQGNTGELFF. In DNA, the CDR3 is TGTGCCAGCACCTTCGGCCAGGGGAACACCGGGGAGCTGTTTTTT. Full variable domain (rest looked up from reference TRBV11-3 and TRBJ2-2): EAGVVQSPRYKIIEKKQPVAFWCNPISGHNTLYWYLQNLGQGPELLIRYENEEAVDDSQLPKDRFSAERLKGVDSTLKIQPAELGDSAVYLCASTFGQGNTGELFFGEGSRLTVL.

Here the CDR3 reads CASSPVRGGTSPLHF. The CDR3 DNA reads TGTGCCAGCAGTCCTGTTAGGGGGGGGACTTCACCCCTCCACTTT. V and J are TRBV28 and TRBJ1-6; D might be TRBD1 (6 bases). The CDR3 has 15 amino acids. V was cut by 5 bases and J by 9 bases, with 17 bases left in between. Germline CDR1 and CDR2: MDHEN and SYDVKM. The entire variable domain, with the rest obtained from reference TRBV28 and TRBJ1-6, is as follows: DVKVTQSSRYLVKRTGEKVFLECVQDMDHENMFWYRQDPGLGLRLIYFSYDVKMKEKGDIPEGYSVSREKKERFSLILESASTNQTSMYLCASSPVRGGTSPLHFGNGTRLTVT.

This clone was detected a few times. The chain carries TRBV19 and TRBJ2-4, with 9 bases that match TRBD1. The germline CDR1 and CDR2 sequences are LNHDA and SQIVND (reference sequence). The CDR3 length is 13 residues. V was pared by 0 bases and J by 15 bases, with 6 bases of the junction left unmatched. CDR3 region: CASSIDRTGAGYF. CDR3 nucleotide sequence: TGTGCCAGTAGTATAGATAGGACAGGGGCCGGGTACTTC.

The chain carries TRBV5-1 and TRBJ1-6, with TRBD1 as a possible D gene (6 bases). Trimming stripped 4 bases from V and 7 bases from J, with 15 bases between. The V gene's germline CDR1 is SGHRS and CDR2 YFSETQ. CDR3 length: 15 residues. As DNA, the CDR3 is TGCGCCAGCAGCCCCACGGAGGGGGGCAATTCACCCCTCCACTTT. It specifies CASSPTEGGNSPLHF.

This rearrangement joins TRBV7-9 to TRBJ2-7; TRBD2 aligns across 8 bases. V lost 0 bases and J lost 1; bases outside the gene matches: 5. The CDR3 totals 16 residues. CDR1 and CDR2 (germline): SEHNR, FQNEAQ (reference sequence). CDR3: CASSLAGSGSSYEQYF. CDR3 nucleotides: TGTGCCAGCAGCTTAGCAGGGAGCGGGAGTTCCTACGAGCAGTACTTC.

The table lists this clone with a count of one. The rearrangement links TRBV19 to TRBJ1-2; 9 bases are a match to TRBD1. Germline CDR1 is LNHDA and CDR2 is SQIVND (reference sequence). The V gene end was trimmed by 6 bases and the J gene end by 4 bases; junction bases not matched to a gene: 6. This CDR3 is built from 14 residues. The CDR3 nucleotides are TGTGCCAGTAGACCGGGACAGGGCATCTATGGCTACACCTTC. Protein product: CASRPGQGIYGYTF. Combining the CDR3 with reference TRBV19 and TRBJ1-2 gives the whole variable domain DGGITQSPKYLFRKEGQNVTLSCEQNLNHDAMYWYRQDPGQGLRLIYYSQIVNDFQKGDIAEGYSVSREKKESFPLTVTSAQKNPTAFYLCASRPGQGIYGYTFGSGTRLTVV.

This rearrangement joins TRBV7-2 to TRBJ2-1; 11 bases align to TRBD2. The CDR3 totals 15 residues. The trim removed 3 bases at V and 5 bases at J, leaving 3 bases unmatched. Looked up from germline, CDR1 is SGHTA and CDR2 is FQGNSA. CDR3 sequence: CASSLLAGGHNEQFF. The CDR3 DNA is TGTGCCAGCAGCTTGCTAGCGGGGGGCCACAATGAGCAGTTCTTC.

The rearrangement uses TRBV3-1 (or the pseudogene TRBV3-2) and TRBJ1-5; no clear D. V lost 0 bases and J lost 3, with 6 bases in between. In germline, CDR1 is LGHDT, CDR2 YNNKEL (reference sequence). The CDR3 runs 14 residues. CDR3 coding DNA: TGTGCCAGCAGCCAAGATGCCGTCAATCAGCCCCAGCATTTT. As protein: CASSQDAVNQPQHF.

The rearrangement links TRBV19 to TRBJ2-5; 8 positions match TRBD1. Trimming took 5 bases from V and 4 from J; bases not matched to a gene: 6. The CDR3 has 14 amino acids. Per germline, CDR1 LNHDA and CDR2 SQIVND (reference sequence). In nucleotides, the CDR3 is TGTGCCAGTAGTCCGAGGACAGGGACAGAGACCCAGTACTTC. Translated: CASSPRTGTETQYF.

The V gene is TRBV6-5, the J gene TRBJ2-3; D is perhaps TRBD1 (6 bases). The V and J ends lost 7 bases and 6 bases respectively, with 17 bases between them. This CDR3 comprises 14 residues. Germline loops: CDR1 MNHEY, CDR2 SVGAGI. Here the CDR3 DNA reads TGTGCCAGCAAAGGCAGGGGTTGGAGGGATACGCAGTATTTT. As protein: CASKGRGWRDTQYF.

V is TRBV7-9 and J is TRBJ2-5; a possible D gene is TRBD2 (5 bases). Trimming left V 5 bases short and J 5 bases short, with 15 bases between. Germline loops: CDR1 SEHNR, CDR2 FQNEAQ (reference sequence). This CDR3 is 14 amino acids long. The CDR3 here is CASSAMGERETQYF. The CDR3, as DNA: TGTGCCAGCAGCGCGATGGGAGAAAGGGAGACCCAGTACTTC. Full variable domain (missing parts from reference TRBV7-9 and TRBJ2-5): DTGVSQNPRHKITKRGQNVTFRCDPISEHNRLYWYRQTLGQGPEFLTYFQNEAQLEKSRLLSDRFSAERPKGSFSTLEIQRTEQGDSAMYLCASSAMGERETQYFGPGTRLLVL.

The CDR3 bases are TGTGCCAGCAGTTCCGCCCAGTACGGCTCCTACGAGCAGTACTTC. Protein: CASSSAQYGSYEQYF. The chain links TRBV27 to TRBJ2-7; D gene uncertain. Trimming removed 4 bases from V and 0 bases from J, with 13 bases in between. The CDR3 extends over 15 amino acids. Looked up from germline, CDR1 is MNHEY and CDR2 is SMNVEV (reference sequence).

The chain recombines TRBV6-2 or TRBV6-3 with TRBJ1-2; D is undetermined. Looked up from germline, CDR1 is MNHEY and CDR2 is SVGEGT. The CDR3 has 12 residues. V shed 2 bases and J shed 2 bases, with 3 bases lying between them. The CDR3 bases are TGTGCCAGCAGTTACACGAACTATGGCTACACCTTC. Amino acid sequence: CASSYTNYGYTF.